Listed here are 30 T cell receptor beta chains from one sample, sequenced in a study of T cells in localized non-small cell lung cancer. Assay used: immunoSEQ multiplex PCR; TCRdb lists only in-frame clones, some missing. The table lists about 1,300 clones, about 30% of them singletons. The material was lung tumor tissue, obtained before any cancer treatment. The receptors were gathered from a male donor aged 60 or older with stage II squamous cell lung carcinoma.

This chain joins TRBV29-1 and TRBJ1-1, with a possible D match to TRBD1 (5 bases). V gave up 2 bases and J gave up 8 bases, with 12 bases separating them. The V gene's germline CDR1 is SQVTM and CDR2 ANQGSEA. There are 12 residues in the CDR3. The DNA of the CDR3 is TGCAGCGTTGAATGGGGGGTTGGAGAAGCTTTCTTT. It translates to CSVEWGVGEAFF.

This clone was detected a few times. The chain uses TRBV18 and TRBJ2-1, with a tentative D call TRBD1 (8 bases). This CDR3 spans 14 amino acids. Germline CDR1 is KGHSH and CDR2 is LQKENI. The ends were cut back, 6 bases at V and 11 bases at J, with 20 bases in the middle. CDR3 nucleotides: TGTGCCAGCTCCGGGACAGGCGGGGGTTATAAGCAGTTCTTC. It yields the protein CASSGTGGGYKQFF.

This chain joins TRBV1 and TRBJ2-2; the table's D call, TRBD1, was not checked against the DNA. TRBV1 is marked as a pseudogene. The CDR3 consists of 15 residues. CDR3 sequence: CASSQVDKALGELFF. In nucleotides, the CDR3 is TGCGCCAGCAGCCAAGTCGACAAGGCTCTGGGGGAGCTGTTTTTT.

A few counts support this clone. The chain couples TRBV11-3 to TRBJ2-3, with 7 bases that match TRBD2. Trimming took 6 bases from V and 4 from J; bases not matched to a gene: 10. This CDR3 spans 15 amino acids. The germline gives CDR1 SGHNT, CDR2 YENEEA. The CDR3 loop reads CASSSTGGSADTQYF. CDR3 nucleotides: TGTGCCAGCAGTTCGACGGGGGGATCTGCAGATACGCAGTATTTT.

This clone is labeled as large. The gene calls are TRBV12-5 and TRBJ1-1; TRBD1 matches 10 bases. CDR1 and CDR2 from the germline V gene are LGHNT and FRNRAP. The CDR3 is made up of 15 amino acids. Trimming cost V 1 base and J 4 bases; bases outside gene matches: 3. The CDR3 here is CASGLGQGAFTEAFF. CDR3 nucleotides: TGTGCTAGTGGTTTGGGACAGGGGGCGTTCACTGAAGCTTTCTTT.

This chain links TRBV9 with TRBJ1-5, with D possibly being TRBD1 (5 bases). The CDR3 contains 14 residues. CDR1 and CDR2 from the germline V gene are SGDLS and YYNGEE. Trimming left V 5 bases short and J 5 bases short, with 14 bases between. The CDR3 DNA reads as TGTGCCAGCAGTTGGGGCAGATCCGATCAGCCCCAGCATTTT. Translation: CASSWGRSDQPQHF.

The chain couples TRBV12-5 to TRBJ1-1; D is unclear. Germline lookup yields CDR1 LGHNT and CDR2 FRNRAP. Trimming stripped 3 bases from V and 0 bases from J, with 5 bases between. This CDR3 has 13 amino acids. The CDR3 is CASGLSMNTEAFF. The DNA for the CDR3 is TGTGCTAGTGGTTTAAGTATGAACACTGAAGCTTTCTTT.

This clone turned up a few times. Its ends do not fully match the called genes, so a read error is possible. A base remains ambiguous or unread, so its encoded residue is written X. The gene calls are TRBV9 and TRBJ2-2, with 12 positions matching TRBD1. CDR3 length equals 15 residues. The germline V gene encodes CDR1 SGDLS and CDR2 YYNGEE. DNA of the CDR3: TGTGCCAGCAGCGTCCCGGGACAGGGGGCCGGRGAGCTGTTTTTT. Protein: CASSVPGQGAXELFF. The entire CDR3 protein reads CASSVPGQGAGELFF.

This clone was seen a handful of times. This chain uses TRBV14 with TRBJ2-7, with D maybe TRBD2 (6 bases). This CDR3 is built from 13 residues. The germline gives CDR1 SGHDN, CDR2 FVKESK. Trimming shortened V by 4 bases and J by 5 bases, and 12 bases separated the two germline ends. CDR3 in amino acids: CASSPRGWHEQYF. The CDR3 DNA sequence: TGTGCCAGCAGCCCGCGGGGCTGGCACGAGCAGTACTTC.

This clone showed up just a few times. The V gene is TRBV9, the J gene TRBJ1-5, with D unclear. The CDR3 sequence is 13 residues long. Per germline, CDR1 SGDLS and CDR2 YYNGEE. Deletions cut 5 bases from V and 7 bases from J, with 13 bases between. The CDR3 reads CASSSREGQPQHF. The CDR3 coding sequence is TGTGCCAGCAGTTCGCGCGAGGGCCAGCCCCAGCATTTT.

The chain employs TRBV19 and TRBJ2-1; D not resolved. The CDR3 consists of 14 residues. The V gene's germline CDR1 is LNHDA and CDR2 SQIVND (reference sequence). V gave up 4 bases and J gave up 0 bases, with 7 bases separating them. CDR3 DNA sequence: TGTGCCAGTAGTAACACGGCCTCCTACAATGAGCAGTTCTTC. Translated, it gives CASSNTASYNEQFF.

The V gene is TRBV18, the J gene TRBJ2-7; tentatively, D is TRBD1 or TRBD2 (5 bases each). This CDR3 spans 15 amino acids. Trimming removed 3 bases from V and 0 bases from J, with 12 bases in between. Germline V gene lookup returns CDR1 KGHSH and CDR2 LQKENI. CDR3 loop: CASSPGTASSYEQYF. For the CDR3, the DNA is TGTGCCAGCTCACCTGGGACGGCGAGCTCCTACGAGCAGTACTTC.

The table lists this clone with a few counts. V gene TRBV11-3 combines with J gene TRBJ1-6; D might be TRBD1 (6 bases). This CDR3 spans 15 amino acids. Trimming pared 2 bases from V and 9 bases from J, leaving 14 bases between. Germline V gives CDR1 SGHNT, CDR2 YENEEA. DNA for the CDR3: TGTGCCAGCAGCTTAACGTTCAGGGGTGCTTCACCCCTCCACTTT. Encoded protein: CASSLTFRGASPLHF.

Only a few counts were recorded for this clone. The chain couples TRBV6-8 to TRBJ2-1, with 9 positions matching TRBD1. CDR1 and CDR2 from the germline V gene are MNHGY and SAAAGT. Trimming removed 6 bases from V and 6 bases from J; junction bases left unmatched: 9. The CDR3 loop spans 15 amino acids. The CDR3 reads CASRPPGQGSNEQFF. Here the CDR3 DNA reads TGTGCCAGCAGGCCGCCGGGACAGGGTAGCAATGAGCAGTTCTTC.

V is TRBV5-1 and J is TRBJ1-1; TRBD1 might be the D (6 bases). The length of the CDR3 is 14 residues. CDR1 is SGHRS, CDR2 YFSETQ, per germline. V was pared by 5 bases and J by 8 bases, with 19 bases between. The CDR3 DNA is TGCGCCAGCAGGGTTGGAGAGGGGGTCGCAGAAGCTTTCTTT. It specifies CASRVGEGVAEAFF.

This clone has only a few counts. The chain employs TRBV11-3 and TRBJ2-7, with 9 bases that match TRBD1. J lost 4 bases, V lost 3 bases, and 4 bases had no gene match. The CDR3 consists of 14 residues. Germline V CDR1 and CDR2: SGHNT, YENEEA. The CDR3 sequence: CASSFTGGSYEQYF. CDR3 DNA: TGTGCCAGCAGCTTTACAGGGGGCAGTTACGAGCAGTACTTC.

The V and J genes are TRBV19 and TRBJ1-1; D not resolved. The germline V and J ends were trimmed by 6 bases and 1 base, with 12 bases remaining between them. Germline CDR1 LNHDA, CDR2 SQIVND (reference sequence). The CDR3 length is 14 residues. CDR3 DNA sequence: TGTGCCAGTAGCCCCTCCGGCAGGAACACTGAAGCTTTCTTT. This gives the protein CASSPSGRNTEAFF.

As concerns this clone: Germline and junction disagree at one end, which may indicate a read error. This chain links TRBV10-3 with TRBJ1-2; 8 bases agree with TRBD1. Germline V gene lookup returns CDR1 ENHRY and CDR2 SYGVKD. This CDR3 comprises 15 residues. The CDR3 DNA reads as TGTGCCAGCAGTGAGGGGACAGGTCGCGACTATGGCTACACCTTC. The encoded protein is CASSEGTGRDYGYTF.

This clone has just a few counts. The chain combines TRBV7-5 with TRBJ2-7; no check of the table's D call, TRBD1, against the DNA was made. TRBV7-5 is described as a pseudogene. The CDR3 is 15 residues long. CDR3 in DNA: TGTGCCAGCAGCTTGGACAGGGGGGACCCTAGCGAGCAGTACTTC. Translation: CASSLDRGDPSEQYF.

This clone was observed a handful of times. The chain combines TRBV6-8 with TRBJ1-4; no firm D call. The CDR3 covers 14 residues. Germline loops: CDR1 MNHGY, CDR2 SAAAGT. Trimming took off 5 bases at V and 6 bases at J, with 13 bases between the two ends. The CDR3 nucleotides read TGTGCCAGCAGTCCGGCGGGGTTAGATGAAAAACTGTTTTTT. Residues: CASSPAGLDEKLFF.

In this sample, this clone is medium-sized (0.01 to 0.1%). The CDR3 coding sequence is TGTGCCAGCAGCTTAACATCCTATAATTCACCCCTCCACTTT. Translating it yields CASSLTSYNSPLHF. This sequence joins TRBV11-3 and TRBJ1-6; D remains unclear. V dropped 2 bases and J dropped 1 base, with 3 bases sitting between them. This CDR3 contains 14 residues. Germline CDR1 reads SGHNT; CDR2 reads YENEEA.

The rearrangement uses TRBV2 and TRBJ1-2, with no clear D. In germline, CDR1 is SNHLY, CDR2 FYNNEI. V lost 5 bases, J lost 8 bases, and 18 bases lay in between. This CDR3 comprises 14 residues. The CDR3 sequence: CASSPREAGYGYTF. CDR3 DNA: TGTGCCAGCAGTCCCCGGGAGGCAGGATACGGCTACACCTTC.

The V gene is TRBV25-1, the J gene TRBJ2-2; TRBD2 matches 7 bases. The CDR3 extends over 14 amino acids. Looked up from germline, CDR1 is MGHDK and CDR2 is SYGVNS. J gave up 5 bases and V 7 bases, and 7 bases lay outside the gene matches. The CDR3 loop is CASNTRGGTGELFF. CDR3 sequence (DNA): TGTGCCAGCAATACGCGCGGGGGAACCGGGGAGCTGTTTTTT.

This sequence joins TRBV29-1 and TRBJ1-1; possible D gene TRBD1, 6 bases. Germline lookup yields CDR1 SQVTM and CDR2 ANQGSEA. The CDR3 length is 14 residues. V shed 7 bases and J shed 6 bases, with 21 bases lying between them. CDR3 sequence: CSAFMGHRSSEAFF. CDR3 coding DNA: TGCAGCGCCTTTATGGGACACCGATCCTCTGAAGCTTTCTTT.

This clone was counted only a few times. The CDR3 coding sequence is TGTGCCAGCAGTTGGGTATCCGGAAACACCATATATTTT. Translation gives CASSWVSGNTIYF. J is TRBJ1-3 and V is TRBV14, with unresolved D. The CDR3 covers 13 residues. In germline, CDR1 is SGHDN, CDR2 FVKESK. Trimming took off 6 bases at V and 4 bases at J, with 10 bases between the two ends.

This clone was seen only a few times. The CDR3 is CASSEARGRGYNSPLHF. CDR3 nucleotide sequence: TGTGCCAGCAGTGAAGCGAGGGGACGGGGTTATAATTCACCCCTCCACTTT. The chain uses TRBV6-1 and TRBJ1-6, with D possibly TRBD1 on 5 matching bases. The CDR3 has 17 residues. Trimming took 0 bases from V and 4 from J, leaving 13 bases between them. The germline V gene has CDR1 MNHNS and CDR2 SASEGT.

The genes are TRBV18 and TRBJ2-1; 11 bases align to TRBD2. CDR3 size: 19 residues. Germline CDR1 is KGHSH and CDR2 is LQKENI. The V and J ends lost 6 bases and 0 bases, in that order; junction bases with no gene match: 13. The CDR3 nucleotides are TGTGCCAGCTCCCGTGAGACTAGCGGGGTTGTAGGCTCCTACAATGAGCAGTTCTTC. The encoded protein is CASSRETSGVVGSYNEQFF. The complete variable domain, with remaining parts taken from reference TRBV18 and TRBJ2-1, reads NAGVMQNPRHLVRRRGQEARLRCSPMKGHSHVYWYRQLPEEGLKFMVYLQKENIIDESGMPKERFSAEFPKEGPSILRIQQVVRGDSAAYFCASSRETSGVVGSYNEQFFGPGTRLTVL.

The CDR3, as DNA: TGTGCCAGCTCACCACCAATCAGGAACACCGGGGAGCTGTTTTTT. Translated, it gives CASSPPIRNTGELFF. The chain uses TRBV18 and TRBJ2-2; D remains ambiguous. This CDR3 has 15 residues. Germline V lookup: CDR1 KGHSH, CDR2 LQKENI. The ends were cut back, 0 bases at V and 1 base at J, with 6 bases in the middle.

Concerning this clone itself: Sequencing ends 5 residues short of the CDR3 end; the germline J gene provides the rest. The rearrangement uses TRBV5-1 and TRBJ2-1; TRBD2 matches at 9 bases. Per the germline V gene, CDR1 is SGHRS and CDR2 is YFSETQ. This CDR3 is built from 16 residues. The CDR3 bases that were read are TGCGCCAGCAGCTTGAGCGGGGGGCCGGGGGGG. Translated: CASSLSGGPGG. The full-length CDR3 reads as CASSLSGGPGGNEQFF. Full variable domain (missing parts from reference TRBV5-1 and TRBJ2-1): KAGVTQTPRYLIKTRGQQVTLSCSPISGHRSVSWYQQTPGQGLQFLFEYFSETQRNKGNFPGRFSGRQFSNSRSEMNVSTLELGDSALYLCASSLSGGPGGNEQFFGPGTRLTVL.

Comment on this clone: The junction and the germline gene differ at one end; a read error may be behind it. This chain connects TRBV14 to TRBJ1-6; D gene uncertain. The CDR3 contains 13 residues. The germline CDR1 and CDR2 sequences are SGHDN and FVKESK. The CDR3 coding sequence is TGTGCCAGCAACCAAGTACTGCAGGCACCCCTCCACTTT. It translates to CASNQVLQAPLHF. The whole variable domain, remainder taken from reference TRBV14 and TRBJ1-6, is EAGVTQFPSHSVIEKGQTVTLRCDPISGHDNLYWYRRVMGKEIKFLLHFVKESKQDESGMPNNRFLAERTGGTYSTLKVQPAELEDSGVYFCASNQVLQAPLHFGNGTRLTVT.